The source of this T cell receptor (beta chain) is a study of response to subunit inactivated influenza vaccine. Each CDR3 protein is one row after TCRdb ran MiXCR on the RT-PCR reads. The data show 500,000 or so distinct CDR3 sequences, with 15% to 20% seen just once and around 3% held by the top ten. V gave up 6 bases and J gave up 3 bases, with 9 bases separating them. The CDR3 covers 12 residues. Germline assignment: CDR1 MDHEN and CDR2 SYDVKM. Concerning this clonotype: The conserved phenylalanine or tryptophan is not found at the CDR3 terminus, so this likely reflects a read error.

The sequences come from CD4+ T cells sorted from PBMCs, collected around 2 years after vaccination. The chain combines TRBV28 with TRBJ2-7, with no clear D. This sequence originates from a man between 45 and 75 years old who received an inactivated influenza vaccine. In DNA, the CDR3 is TGTGCCAGCAGCACGACACACTACGAGCAGTACATC. Translation: CASSTTHYEQYI.